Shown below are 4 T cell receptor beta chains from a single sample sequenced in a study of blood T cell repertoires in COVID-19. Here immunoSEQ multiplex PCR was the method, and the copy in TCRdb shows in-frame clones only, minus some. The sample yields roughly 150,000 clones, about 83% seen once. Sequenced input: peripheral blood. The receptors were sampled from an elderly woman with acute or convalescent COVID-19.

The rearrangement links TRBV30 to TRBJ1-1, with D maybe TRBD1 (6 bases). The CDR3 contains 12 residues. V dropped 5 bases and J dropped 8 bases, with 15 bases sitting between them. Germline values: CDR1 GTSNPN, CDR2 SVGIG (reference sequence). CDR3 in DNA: TGTGCCTGGGGGGAATCGGGGACAGAAGCTTTCTTT. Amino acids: CAWGESGTEAFF.

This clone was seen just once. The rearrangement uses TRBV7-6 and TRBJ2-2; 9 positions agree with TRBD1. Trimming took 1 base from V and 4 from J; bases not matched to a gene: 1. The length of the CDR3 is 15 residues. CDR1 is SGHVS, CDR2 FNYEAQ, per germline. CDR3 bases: TGTGCCAGCAGCTTAGGACAGGGGGGCACCGGGGAGCTGTTTTTT. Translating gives CASSLGQGGTGELFF. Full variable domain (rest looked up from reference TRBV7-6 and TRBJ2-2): GAGVSQSPRYKVTKRGQDVALRCDPISGHVSLYWYRQALGQGPEFLTYFNYEAQQDKSGLPNDRFSAERPEGSISTLTIQRTEQRDSAMYRCASSLGQGGTGELFFGEGSRLTVL.

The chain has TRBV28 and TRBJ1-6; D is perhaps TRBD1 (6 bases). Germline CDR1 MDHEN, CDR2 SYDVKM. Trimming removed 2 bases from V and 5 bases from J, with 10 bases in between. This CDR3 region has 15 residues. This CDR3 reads CASSLADRNNSPLHF. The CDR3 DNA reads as TGTGCCAGCAGTTTAGCGGACAGAAATAATTCACCCCTCCACTTT.

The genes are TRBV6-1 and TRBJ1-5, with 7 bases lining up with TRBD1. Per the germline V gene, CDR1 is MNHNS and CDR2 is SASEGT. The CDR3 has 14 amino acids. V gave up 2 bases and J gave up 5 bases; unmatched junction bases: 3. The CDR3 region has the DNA TGTGCCAGCAGTGAACTAGGGGGCGATCAGCCCCAGCATTTT. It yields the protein CASSELGGDQPQHF.